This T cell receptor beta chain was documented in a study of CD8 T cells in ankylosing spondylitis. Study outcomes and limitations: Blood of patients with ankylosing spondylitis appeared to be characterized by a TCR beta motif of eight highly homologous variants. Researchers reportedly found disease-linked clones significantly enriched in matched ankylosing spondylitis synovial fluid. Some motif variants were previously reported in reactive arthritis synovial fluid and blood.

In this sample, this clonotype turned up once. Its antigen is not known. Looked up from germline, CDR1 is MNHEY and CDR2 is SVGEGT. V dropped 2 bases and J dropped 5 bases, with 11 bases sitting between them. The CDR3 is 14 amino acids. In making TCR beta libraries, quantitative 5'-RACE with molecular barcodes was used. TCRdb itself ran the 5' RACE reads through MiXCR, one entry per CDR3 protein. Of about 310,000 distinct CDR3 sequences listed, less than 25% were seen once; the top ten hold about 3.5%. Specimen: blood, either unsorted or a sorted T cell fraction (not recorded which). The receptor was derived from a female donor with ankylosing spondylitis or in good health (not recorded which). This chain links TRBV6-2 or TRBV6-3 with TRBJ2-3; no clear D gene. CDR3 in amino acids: CASSYEVGRDTQYF. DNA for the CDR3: TGTGCCAGCAGTTACGAGGTGGGAAGAGATACGCAGTATTTT.